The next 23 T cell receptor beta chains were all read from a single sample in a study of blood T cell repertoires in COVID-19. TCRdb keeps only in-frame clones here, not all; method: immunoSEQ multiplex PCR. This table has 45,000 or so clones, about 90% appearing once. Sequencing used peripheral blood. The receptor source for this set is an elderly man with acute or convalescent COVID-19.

The CDR3 nucleotides are TGTGCCAGTAGTAGCGGGGGGCGAGAGACCCAGTACTTC. Translating it yields CASSSGGRETQYF. V usage is TRBV19 and J usage is TRBJ2-5; 8 bases align to TRBD2. The germline V gene has CDR1 LNHDA and CDR2 SQIVND (reference sequence). CDR3 length: 13 residues. The V and J ends lost 4 bases and 4 bases, in that order; junction bases with no gene match: 2.

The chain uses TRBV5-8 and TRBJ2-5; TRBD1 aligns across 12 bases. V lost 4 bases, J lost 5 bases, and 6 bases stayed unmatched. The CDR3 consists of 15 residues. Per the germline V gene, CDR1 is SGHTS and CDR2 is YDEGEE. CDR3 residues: CASSVGQGAGETQYF. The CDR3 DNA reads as TGTGCCAGCAGCGTGGGACAGGGGGCTGGGGAGACCCAGTACTTC. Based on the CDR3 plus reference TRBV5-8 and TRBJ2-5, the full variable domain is EAGVTQSPTHLIKTRGQQATLRCSPISGHTSVYWYQQALGLGLQFLLWYDEGEERNRGNFPPRFSGRQFPNYSSELNVNALELEDSALYLCASSVGQGAGETQYFGPGTRLLVL.

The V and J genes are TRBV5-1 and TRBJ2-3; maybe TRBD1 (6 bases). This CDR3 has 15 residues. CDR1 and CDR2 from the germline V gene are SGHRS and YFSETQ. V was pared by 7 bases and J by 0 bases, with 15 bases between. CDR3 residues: CASFRDTPSTDTQYF. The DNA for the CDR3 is TGCGCCAGCTTCCGGGACACCCCTAGCACAGATACGCAGTATTTT.

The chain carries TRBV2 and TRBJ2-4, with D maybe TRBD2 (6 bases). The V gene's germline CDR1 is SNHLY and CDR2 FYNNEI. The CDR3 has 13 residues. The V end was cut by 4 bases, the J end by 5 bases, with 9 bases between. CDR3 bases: TGTGCCAGCAGTGGTGGAGGGGAAAACATTCAGTACTTC. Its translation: CASSGGGENIQYF. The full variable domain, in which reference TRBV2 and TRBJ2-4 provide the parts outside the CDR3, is EPEVTQTPSHQVTQMGQEVILRCVPISNHLYFYWYRQILGQKVEFLVSFYNNEISEKSEIFDDQFSVERPDGSNFTLKIRSTKLEDSAMYFCASSGGGENIQYFGAGTRLSVL.

CDR3 protein: CSVDSAGGYNEQFF. CDR3 in DNA: TGCAGCGTTGATTCAGCAGGTGGATACAATGAGCAGTTCTTC. V and J are TRBV29-1 and TRBJ2-1; the D is unclear. Germline values: CDR1 SQVTM, CDR2 ANQGSEA. V lost 3 bases and J lost 4, with 13 bases in between. This CDR3 spans 14 amino acids.

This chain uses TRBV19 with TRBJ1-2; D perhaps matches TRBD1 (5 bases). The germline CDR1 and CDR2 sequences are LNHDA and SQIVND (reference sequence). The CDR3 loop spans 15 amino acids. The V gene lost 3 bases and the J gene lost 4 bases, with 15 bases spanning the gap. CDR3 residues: CASSIAQGTFYGYTF. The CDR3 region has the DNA TGTGCCAGTAGTATTGCCCAGGGAACCTTCTATGGCTACACCTTC.

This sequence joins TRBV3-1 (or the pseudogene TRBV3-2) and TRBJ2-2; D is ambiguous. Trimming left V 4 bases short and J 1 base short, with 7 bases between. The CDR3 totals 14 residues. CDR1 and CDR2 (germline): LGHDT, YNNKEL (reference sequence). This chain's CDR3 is CASSPRQNTGELFF. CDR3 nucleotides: TGTGCCAGCAGCCCCCGACAGAACACCGGGGAGCTGTTTTTT.

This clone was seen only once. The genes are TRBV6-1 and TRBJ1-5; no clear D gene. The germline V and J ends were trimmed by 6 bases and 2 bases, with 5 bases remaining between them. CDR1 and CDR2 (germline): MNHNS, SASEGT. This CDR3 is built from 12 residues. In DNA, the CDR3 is TGTGCCAGCAGCCCCGGCAATCAGCCCCAGCATTTT. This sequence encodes CASSPGNQPQHF.

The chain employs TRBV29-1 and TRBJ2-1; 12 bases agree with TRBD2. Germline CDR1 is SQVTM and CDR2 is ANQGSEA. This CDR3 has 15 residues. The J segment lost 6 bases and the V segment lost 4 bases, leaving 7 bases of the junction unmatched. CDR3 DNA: TGCAGCGTTGCCGGACTAGCGGGAATTAGCAATGAGCAGTTCTTC. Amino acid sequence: CSVAGLAGISNEQFF.

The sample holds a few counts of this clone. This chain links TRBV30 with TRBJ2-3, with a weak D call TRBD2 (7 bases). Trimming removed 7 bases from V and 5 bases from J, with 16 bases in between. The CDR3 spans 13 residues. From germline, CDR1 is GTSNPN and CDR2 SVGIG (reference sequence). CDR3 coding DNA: TGTGCCTCCATCAGGGGAGGGGTAGATACGCAGTATTTT. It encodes CASIRGGVDTQYF.

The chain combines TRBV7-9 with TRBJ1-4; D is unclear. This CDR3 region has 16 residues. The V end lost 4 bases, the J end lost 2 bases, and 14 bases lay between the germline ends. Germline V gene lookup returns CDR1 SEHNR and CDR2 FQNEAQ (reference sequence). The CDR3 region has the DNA TGTGCCAGCAGCTGGCCCCAATCTTTGACTAATGAAAAACTGTTTTTT. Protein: CASSWPQSLTNEKLFF.

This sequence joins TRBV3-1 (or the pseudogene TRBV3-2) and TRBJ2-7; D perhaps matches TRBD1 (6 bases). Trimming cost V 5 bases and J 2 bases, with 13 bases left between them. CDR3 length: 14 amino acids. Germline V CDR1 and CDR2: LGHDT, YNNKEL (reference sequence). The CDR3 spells CASSLTQGTYEQYF. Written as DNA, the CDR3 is TGTGCCAGCAGCTTAACACAGGGAACCTACGAGCAGTACTTC.

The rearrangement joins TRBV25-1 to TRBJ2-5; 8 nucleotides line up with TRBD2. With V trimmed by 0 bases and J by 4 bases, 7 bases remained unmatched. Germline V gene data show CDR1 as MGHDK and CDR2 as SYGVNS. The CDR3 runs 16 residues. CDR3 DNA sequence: TGTGCCAGCAGTGAATATCGGGGGGGAGTCTCAGAGACCCAGTACTTC. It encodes CASSEYRGGVSETQYF.

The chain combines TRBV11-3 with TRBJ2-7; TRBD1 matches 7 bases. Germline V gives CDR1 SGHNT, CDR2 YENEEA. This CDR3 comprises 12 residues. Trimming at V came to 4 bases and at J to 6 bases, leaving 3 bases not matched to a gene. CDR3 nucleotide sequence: TGTGCCAGCAGCTGGGACAGTACCGAGCAGTACTTC. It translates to CASSWDSTEQYF.

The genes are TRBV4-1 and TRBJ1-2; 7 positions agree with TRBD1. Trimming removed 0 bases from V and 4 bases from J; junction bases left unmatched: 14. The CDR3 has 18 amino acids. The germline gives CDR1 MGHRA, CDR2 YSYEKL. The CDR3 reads CASSQEGRTGPRIYGYTF. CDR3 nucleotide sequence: TGCGCCAGCAGCCAAGAAGGGCGGACAGGCCCTCGTATCTATGGCTACACCTTC.

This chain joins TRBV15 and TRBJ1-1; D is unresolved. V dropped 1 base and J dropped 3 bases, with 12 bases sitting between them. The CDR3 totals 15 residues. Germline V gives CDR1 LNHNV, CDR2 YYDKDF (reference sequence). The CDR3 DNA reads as TGTGCCACCAGCAGAGGGGGAGGATTGTACACTGAAGCTTTCTTT. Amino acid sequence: CATSRGGGLYTEAFF.

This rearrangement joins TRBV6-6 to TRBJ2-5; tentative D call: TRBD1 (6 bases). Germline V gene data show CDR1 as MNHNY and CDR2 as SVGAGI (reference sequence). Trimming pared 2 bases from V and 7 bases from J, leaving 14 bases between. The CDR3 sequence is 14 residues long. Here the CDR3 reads CASSYRSETGTQYF. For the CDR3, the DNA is TGTGCCAGCAGTTACCGAAGCGAGACAGGGACCCAGTACTTC.

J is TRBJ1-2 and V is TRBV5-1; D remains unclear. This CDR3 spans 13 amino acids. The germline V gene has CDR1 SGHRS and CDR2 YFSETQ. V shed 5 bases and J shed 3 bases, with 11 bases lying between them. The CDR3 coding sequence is TGCGCCAGCAGTTCCCTGAGGGACTATGGCTACACCTTC. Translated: CASSSLRDYGYTF.

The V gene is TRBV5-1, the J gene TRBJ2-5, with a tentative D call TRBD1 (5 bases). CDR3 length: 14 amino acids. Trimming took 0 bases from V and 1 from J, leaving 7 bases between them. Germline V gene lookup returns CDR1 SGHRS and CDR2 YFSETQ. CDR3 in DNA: TGCGCCAGCAGCTTGGGGACAAGCCAAGAGACCCAGTACTTC. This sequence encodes CASSLGTSQETQYF.

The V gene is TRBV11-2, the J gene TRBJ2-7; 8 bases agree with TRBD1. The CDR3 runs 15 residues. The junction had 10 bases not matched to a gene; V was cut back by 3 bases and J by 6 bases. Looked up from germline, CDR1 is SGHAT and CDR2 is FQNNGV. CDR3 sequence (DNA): TGTGCCAGCAGCTTCTTGGGACAGGCTGCCGGCGAGCAGTACTTC. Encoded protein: CASSFLGQAAGEQYF.

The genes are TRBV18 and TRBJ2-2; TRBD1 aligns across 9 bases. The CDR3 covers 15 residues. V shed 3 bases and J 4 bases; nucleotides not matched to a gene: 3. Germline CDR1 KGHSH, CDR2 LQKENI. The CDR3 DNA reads TGTGCCAGCTCACCGGGGACAGGGCTCACCGGGGAGCTGTTTTTT. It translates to CASSPGTGLTGELFF.

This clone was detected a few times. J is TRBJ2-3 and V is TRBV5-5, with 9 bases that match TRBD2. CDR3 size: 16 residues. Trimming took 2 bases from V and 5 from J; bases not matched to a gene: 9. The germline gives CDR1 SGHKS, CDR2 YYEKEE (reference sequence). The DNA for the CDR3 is TGTGCCAGCAGCTTCTGGCCCACAGCGGGGGGAGATACGCAGTATTTT. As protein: CASSFWPTAGGDTQYF.

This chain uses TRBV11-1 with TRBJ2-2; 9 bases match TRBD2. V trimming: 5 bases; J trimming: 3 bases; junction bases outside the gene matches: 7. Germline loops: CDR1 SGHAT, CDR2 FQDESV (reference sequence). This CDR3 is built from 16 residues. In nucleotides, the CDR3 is TGTGCCAGCAGCCCCTGGCGGGGGGGGGACACCGGGGAGCTGTTTTTT. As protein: CASSPWRGGDTGELFF.